The T cell receptor (beta chain) under discussion was sequenced for a study of OX40 agonist ivuxolimab in advanced cancers. Study-level background: Earlier anti-PD-1, anti-PD-L1 or anti-CTLA-4 therapy was permitted; around 40% had received some.

In its sample, this clone was seen once. Germline V gene lookup returns CDR1 SGHNT and CDR2 YYREEE (reference sequence). V lost 4 bases to trimming and J lost 5 bases; unmatched junction nucleotides: 7. The CDR3 is 14 residues long. Data came from immunoSEQ multiplex PCR; TCRdb stores just in-frame clones and leaves some out. The sample gives fewer than 200,000 clones, 90% to 95% of which show up once; around 0.31% is in the top ten. The rearrangement joins TRBV5-4 to TRBJ2-5; 8 nucleotides align to TRBD2. Source: CD4+ or CD8+ T cells sorted from blood, taken in a trial of the OX40 agonist ivuxolimab. This sequence was found in an adult with an advanced solid tumor such as melanoma, head and neck, liver or kidney cancer. This CDR3 reads CASSQGLAPETQYF. The CDR3 DNA is TGTGCCAGCAGCCAAGGACTAGCCCCCGAGACCCAGTACTTC.